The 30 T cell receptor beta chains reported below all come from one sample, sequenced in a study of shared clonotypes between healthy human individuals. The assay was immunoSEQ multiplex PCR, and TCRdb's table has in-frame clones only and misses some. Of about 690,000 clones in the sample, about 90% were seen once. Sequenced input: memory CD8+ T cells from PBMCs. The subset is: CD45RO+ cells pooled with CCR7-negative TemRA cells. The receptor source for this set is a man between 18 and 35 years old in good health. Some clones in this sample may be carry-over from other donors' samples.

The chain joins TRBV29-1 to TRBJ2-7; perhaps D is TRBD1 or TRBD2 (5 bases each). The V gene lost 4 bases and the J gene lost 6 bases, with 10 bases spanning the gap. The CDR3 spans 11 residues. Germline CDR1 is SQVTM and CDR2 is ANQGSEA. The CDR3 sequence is CSVGPGAEQYF. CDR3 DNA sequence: TGCAGCGTTGGGCCCGGGGCCGAGCAGTACTTC.

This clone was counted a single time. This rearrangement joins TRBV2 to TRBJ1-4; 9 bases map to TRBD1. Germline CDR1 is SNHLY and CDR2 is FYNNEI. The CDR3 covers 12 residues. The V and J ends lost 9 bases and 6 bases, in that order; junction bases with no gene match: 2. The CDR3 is CARQGADEKLFF. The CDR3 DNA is TGTGCCAGACAGGGGGCAGATGAAAAACTGTTTTTT. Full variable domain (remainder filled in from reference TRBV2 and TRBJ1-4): EPEVTQTPSHQVTQMGQEVILRCVPISNHLYFYWYRQILGQKVEFLVSFYNNEISEKSEIFDDQFSVERPDGSNFTLKIRSTKLEDSAMYFCARQGADEKLFFGSGTQLSVL.

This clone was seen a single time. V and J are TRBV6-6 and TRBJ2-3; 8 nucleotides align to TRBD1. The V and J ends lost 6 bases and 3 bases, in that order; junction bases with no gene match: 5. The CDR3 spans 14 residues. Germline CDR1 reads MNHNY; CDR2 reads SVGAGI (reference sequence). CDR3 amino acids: CASSWTGRTDTQYF. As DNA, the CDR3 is TGTGCCAGCAGCTGGACAGGGAGGACAGATACGCAGTATTTT.

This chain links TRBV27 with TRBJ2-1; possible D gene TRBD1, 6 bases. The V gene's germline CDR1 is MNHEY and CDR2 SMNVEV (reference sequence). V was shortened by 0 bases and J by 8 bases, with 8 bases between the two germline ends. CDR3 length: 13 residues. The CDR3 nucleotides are TGTGCCAGCAGTTTATCAGGGGGTGATGAGCAGTTCTTC. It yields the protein CASSLSGGDEQFF.

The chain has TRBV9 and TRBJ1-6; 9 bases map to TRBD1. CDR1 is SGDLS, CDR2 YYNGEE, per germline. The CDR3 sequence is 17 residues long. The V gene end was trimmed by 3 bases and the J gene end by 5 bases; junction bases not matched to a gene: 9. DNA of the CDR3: TGTGCCAGCAGCGCCTTCCCACGACAGGGGGATAATTCACCCCTCCACTTT. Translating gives CASSAFPRQGDNSPLHF.

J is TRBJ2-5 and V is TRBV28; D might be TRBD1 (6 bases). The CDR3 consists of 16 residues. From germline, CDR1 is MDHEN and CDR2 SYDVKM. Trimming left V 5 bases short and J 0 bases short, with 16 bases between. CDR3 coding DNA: TGTGCCAGCAGTCCCCGCTCAGGGGAGTACCAAGAGACCCAGTACTTC. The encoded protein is CASSPRSGEYQETQYF.

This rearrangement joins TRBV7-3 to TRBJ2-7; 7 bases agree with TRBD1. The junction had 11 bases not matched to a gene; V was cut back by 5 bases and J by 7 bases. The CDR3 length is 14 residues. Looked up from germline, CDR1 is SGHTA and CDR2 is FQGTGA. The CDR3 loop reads CASSPTGLGEEQYF. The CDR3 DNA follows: TGTGCCAGCAGCCCGACAGGGCTTGGGGAGGAGCAGTACTTC. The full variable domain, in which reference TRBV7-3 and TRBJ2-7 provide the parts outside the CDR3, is GAGVSQTPSNKVTEKGKYVELRCDPISGHTALYWYRQSLGQGPEFLIYFQGTGAADDSGLPNDRFFAVRPEGSVSTLKIQRTERGDSAVYLCASSPTGLGEEQYFGPGTRLTVT.

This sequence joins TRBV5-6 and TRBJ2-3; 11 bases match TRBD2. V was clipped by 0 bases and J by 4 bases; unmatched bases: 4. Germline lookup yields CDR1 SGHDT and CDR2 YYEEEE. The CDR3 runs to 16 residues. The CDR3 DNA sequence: TGTGCCAGCAGCTTGGAACTAGCGGGAGTCCCAGATACGCAGTATTTT. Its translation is CASSLELAGVPDTQYF.

CDR3 sequence: CASSAIDRASPNTEAFF. The DNA of the CDR3 is TGTGCCAGCAGCGCCATAGACAGGGCGTCGCCGAACACTGAAGCTTTCTTT. The rearrangement uses TRBV9 and TRBJ1-1; 7 bases are shared with TRBD1. Germline V lookup: CDR1 SGDLS, CDR2 YYNGEE. V shed 3 bases, J shed 1 base, and the junction held 12 bases outside the gene matches. The CDR3 length is 17 residues.

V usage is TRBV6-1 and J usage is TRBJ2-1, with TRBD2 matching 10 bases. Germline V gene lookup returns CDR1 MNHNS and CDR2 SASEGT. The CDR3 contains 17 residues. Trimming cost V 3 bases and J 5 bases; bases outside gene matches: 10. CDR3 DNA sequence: TGTGCCAGCAGTGAGTGGGCTAGCGGGGGCATCCACAATGAGCAGTTCTTC. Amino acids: CASSEWASGGIHNEQFF.

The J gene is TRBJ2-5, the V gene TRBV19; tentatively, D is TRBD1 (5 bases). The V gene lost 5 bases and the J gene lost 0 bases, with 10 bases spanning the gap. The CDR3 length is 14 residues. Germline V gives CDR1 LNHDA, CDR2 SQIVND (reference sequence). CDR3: CASSARAYQETQYF. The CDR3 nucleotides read TGTGCCAGTAGTGCCAGGGCTTACCAAGAGACCCAGTACTTC.

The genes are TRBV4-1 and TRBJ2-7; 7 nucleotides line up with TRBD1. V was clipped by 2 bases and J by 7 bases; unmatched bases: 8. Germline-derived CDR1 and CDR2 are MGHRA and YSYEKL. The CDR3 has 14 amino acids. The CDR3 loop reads CASSQHLPRGEQYF. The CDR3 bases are TGCGCCAGCAGCCAACATCTTCCCAGGGGGGAGCAGTACTTC.

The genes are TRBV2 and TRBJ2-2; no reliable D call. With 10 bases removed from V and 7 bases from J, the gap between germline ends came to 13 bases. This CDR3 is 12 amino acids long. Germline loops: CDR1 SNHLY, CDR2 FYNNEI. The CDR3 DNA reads TGTGCCACCCTAGATAGCCGCGGGGAGCTGTTTTTT. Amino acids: CATLDSRGELFF.

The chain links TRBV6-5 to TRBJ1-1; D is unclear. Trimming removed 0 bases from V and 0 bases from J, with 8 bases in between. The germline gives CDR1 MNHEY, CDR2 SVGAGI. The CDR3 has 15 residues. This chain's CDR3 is CASSYSFGMNTEAFF. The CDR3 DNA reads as TGTGCCAGCAGTTACTCTTTTGGAATGAACACTGAAGCTTTCTTT.

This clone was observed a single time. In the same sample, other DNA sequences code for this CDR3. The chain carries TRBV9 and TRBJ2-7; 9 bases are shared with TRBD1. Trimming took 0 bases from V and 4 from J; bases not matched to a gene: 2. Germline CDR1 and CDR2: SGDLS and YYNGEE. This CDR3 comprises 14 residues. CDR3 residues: CASSVGDRDYEQYF. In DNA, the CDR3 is TGTGCCAGCAGCGTAGGGGACAGGGATTACGAGCAGTACTTC. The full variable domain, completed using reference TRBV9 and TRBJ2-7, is DSGVTQTPKHLITATGQRVTLRCSPRSGDLSVYWYQQSLDQGLQFLIQYYNGEERAKGNILERFSAQQFPDLHSELNLSSLELGDSALYFCASSVGDRDYEQYFGPGTRLTVT.

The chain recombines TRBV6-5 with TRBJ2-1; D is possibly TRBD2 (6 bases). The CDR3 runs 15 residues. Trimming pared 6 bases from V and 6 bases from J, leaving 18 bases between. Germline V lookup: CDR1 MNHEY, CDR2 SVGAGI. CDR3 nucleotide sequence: TGTGCCAGCAGCATCCTCGGGGGTTCGGTCAATGAGCAGTTCTTC. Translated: CASSILGGSVNEQFF.

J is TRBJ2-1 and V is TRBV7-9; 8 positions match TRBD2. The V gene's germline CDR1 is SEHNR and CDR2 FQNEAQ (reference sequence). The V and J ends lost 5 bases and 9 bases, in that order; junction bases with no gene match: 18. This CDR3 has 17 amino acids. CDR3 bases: TGTGCCAGCAGCCCTTCCGGGGGCGCGGGAGGCCCCAGTGAGCAGTTCTTC. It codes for CASSPSGGAGGPSEQFF.

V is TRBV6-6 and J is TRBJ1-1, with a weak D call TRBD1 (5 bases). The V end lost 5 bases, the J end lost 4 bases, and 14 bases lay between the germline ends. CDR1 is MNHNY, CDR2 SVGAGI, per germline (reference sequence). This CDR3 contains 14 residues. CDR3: CASSPDGGVTEAFF. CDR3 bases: TGTGCCAGCAGTCCGGACGGAGGGGTCACTGAAGCTTTCTTT.

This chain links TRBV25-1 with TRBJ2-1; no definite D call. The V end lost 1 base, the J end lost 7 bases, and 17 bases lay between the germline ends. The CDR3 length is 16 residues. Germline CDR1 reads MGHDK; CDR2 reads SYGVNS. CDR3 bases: TGTGCCAGCAGTGAATCCTTAAGGGCAGTACGGAATGAGCAGTTCTTC. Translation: CASSESLRAVRNEQFF.

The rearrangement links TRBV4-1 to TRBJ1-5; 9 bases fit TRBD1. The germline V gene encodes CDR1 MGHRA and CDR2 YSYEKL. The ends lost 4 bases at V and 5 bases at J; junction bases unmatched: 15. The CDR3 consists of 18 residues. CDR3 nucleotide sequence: TGCGCCAGCAGCCTTCTGCCACAAGGGACAGGGTCCCATCAGCCCCAGCATTTT. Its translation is CASSLLPQGTGSHQPQHF.

The CDR3: CAWSVNPRSYGYTF. CDR3 DNA sequence: TGTGCCTGGAGTGTAAACCCGAGATCCTATGGCTACACCTTC. The rearrangement links TRBV30 to TRBJ1-2, with D uncertain. The ends were cut back, 0 bases at V and 4 bases at J, with 12 bases in the middle. This CDR3 contains 14 residues. Germline assignment: CDR1 GTSNPN and CDR2 SVGIG (reference sequence).

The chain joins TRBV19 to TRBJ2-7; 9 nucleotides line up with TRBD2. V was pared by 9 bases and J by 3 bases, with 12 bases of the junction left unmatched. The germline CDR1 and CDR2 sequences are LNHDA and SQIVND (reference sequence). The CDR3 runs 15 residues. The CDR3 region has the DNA TGTGCCAGCCGTTCGGGGCGGGAGGGTCTCTACGAGCAGTACTTC. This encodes CASRSGREGLYEQYF.

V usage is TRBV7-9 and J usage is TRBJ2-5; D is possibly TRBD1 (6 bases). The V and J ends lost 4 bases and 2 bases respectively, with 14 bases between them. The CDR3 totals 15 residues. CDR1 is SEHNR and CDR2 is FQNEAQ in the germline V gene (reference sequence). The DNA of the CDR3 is TGTGCCAGCAGCTCACGATTAGGGACACAAGAGACCCAGTACTTC. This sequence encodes CASSSRLGTQETQYF.

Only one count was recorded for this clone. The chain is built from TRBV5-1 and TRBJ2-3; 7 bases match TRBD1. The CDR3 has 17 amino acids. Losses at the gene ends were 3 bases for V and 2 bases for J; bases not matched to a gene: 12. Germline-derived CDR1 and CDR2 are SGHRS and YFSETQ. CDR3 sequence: CASSWNLRDSHTDTQYF. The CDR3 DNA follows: TGCGCCAGCAGCTGGAATCTTCGGGACAGTCACACAGATACGCAGTATTTT.

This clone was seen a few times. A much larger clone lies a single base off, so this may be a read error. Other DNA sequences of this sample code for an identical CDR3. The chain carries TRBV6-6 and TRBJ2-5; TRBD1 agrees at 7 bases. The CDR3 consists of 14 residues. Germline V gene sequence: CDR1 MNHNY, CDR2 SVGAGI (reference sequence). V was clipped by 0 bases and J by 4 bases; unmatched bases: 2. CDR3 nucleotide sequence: TGTGCCAGCAGTTACTCGCCAGGGGGAGAGACCCAGTACTTC. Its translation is CASSYSPGGETQYF.

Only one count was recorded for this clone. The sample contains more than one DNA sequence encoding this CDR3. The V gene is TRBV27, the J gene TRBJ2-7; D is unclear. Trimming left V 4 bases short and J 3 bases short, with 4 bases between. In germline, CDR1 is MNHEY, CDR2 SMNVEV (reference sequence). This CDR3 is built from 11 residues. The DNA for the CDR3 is TGTGCCAGCAGTTCCCGCTACGAGCAGTACTTC. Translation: CASSSRYEQYF.

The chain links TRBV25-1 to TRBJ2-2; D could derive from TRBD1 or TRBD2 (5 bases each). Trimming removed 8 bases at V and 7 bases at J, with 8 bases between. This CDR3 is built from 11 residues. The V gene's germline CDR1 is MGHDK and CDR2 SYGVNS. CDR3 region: CASGTGGELFF. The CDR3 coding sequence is TGTGCCAGCGGGACGGGCGGGGAGCTGTTTTTT.

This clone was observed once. The CDR3 reads CASRSTGENYGYTF. For the CDR3, the DNA is TGTGCCAGCAGATCGACAGGGGAAAACTATGGCTACACCTTC. The rearrangement joins TRBV5-4 to TRBJ1-2, with 8 positions matching TRBD1. Germline V gene sequence: CDR1 SGHNT, CDR2 YYREEE (reference sequence). J lost 2 bases, V lost 5 bases, and 5 bases had no gene match. The CDR3 loop spans 14 amino acids.

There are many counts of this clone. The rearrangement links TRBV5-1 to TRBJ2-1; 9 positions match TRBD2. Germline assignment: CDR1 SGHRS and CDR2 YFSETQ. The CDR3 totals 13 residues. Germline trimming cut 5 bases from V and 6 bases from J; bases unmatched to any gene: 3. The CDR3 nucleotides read TGCGCCAGCAGACTAGCGGGCGCCAATGAGCAGTTCTTC. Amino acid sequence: CASRLAGANEQFF.

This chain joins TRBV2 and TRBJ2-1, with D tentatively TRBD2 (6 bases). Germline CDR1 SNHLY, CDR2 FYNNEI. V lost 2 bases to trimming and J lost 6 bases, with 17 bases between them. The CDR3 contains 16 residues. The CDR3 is CASSEPSVTQTNEQFF. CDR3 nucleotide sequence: TGTGCCAGCAGTGAACCTAGCGTGACCCAGACCAATGAGCAGTTCTTC.